The sequence of this T cell receptor (beta chain) was determined in a study of cytomegalovirus exposure and HLA in healthy donors. Worth noting for this clone: Its antigen is not known.

Notes on the study in general: TRBV6-2, TRBV6-3 and other indistinguishable V segments were excluded. In a later analysis, productive TCRs from donors in an Asian-associated ancestry cluster reportedly carried fewer N-insertions than the cohort mean.

Primers included in the PCR were 60 Vbeta and 13 Jbeta primers. Assay: immunoSEQ multiplex PCR; the TCRdb copy retains only in-frame clones and omits some. Of roughly 88,000 clones listed, less than 70% are singletons. This CDR3 contains 15 residues. Germline CDR1 and CDR2: SGHDT and YYEEEE. With V trimmed by 4 bases and J by 2 bases, 2 bases remained unmatched. The rearrangement uses TRBV5-6 and TRBJ1-5, with 11 nucleotides matching TRBD1. The origin of this receptor is a man in his fifties or sixties in good health and CMV-seronegative. Material: PBMCs. CDR3 loop: CASSGQGAGNQPQHF. CDR3 bases: TGTGCCAGCAGCGGACAGGGGGCTGGCAATCAGCCCCAGCATTTT.